The 25 T cell receptor beta chains below were found in one sample sequenced in a study of T-cell memory formation after mild COVID-19. TCRdb re-analysed the 5' RACE reads in MiXCR, keeping a single row per CDR3 protein. The table lists 450,000 to 700,000 distinct CDR3 sequences, 18% of them singletons. Sequenced: PBMCs or a T cell subset sorted from them (not recorded which). The receptors were sampled from an adult woman who had mild COVID-19 (a few samples of this study predate the infection). Cell type and time point are not known.

V usage is TRBV29-1 and J usage is TRBJ1-1; no clear D. Trimming pared 5 bases from V and 0 bases from J, leaving 7 bases between. Looked up from germline, CDR1 is SQVTM and CDR2 is ANQGSEA. The CDR3 is 12 residues long. DNA of the CDR3: TGCAGCGTTAGAGTGTTGAACACTGAAGCTTTCTTT. The encoded protein is CSVRVLNTEAFF. The full variable domain, its missing parts supplied by reference TRBV29-1 and TRBJ1-1, is SAVISQKPSRDICQRGTSLTIQCQVDSQVTMMFWYRQQPGQSLTLIATANQGSEATYESGFVIDKFPISRPNLTFSTLTVSNMSPEDSSIYLCSVRVLNTEAFFGQGTRLTVV.

In its sample, this clonotype was seen a few times. The chain joins TRBV5-1 to TRBJ2-2; 7 bases are a match to TRBD2. With 2 bases clipped from V and 4 bases from J, the junction kept 14 bases outside the gene matches. The CDR3 loop spans 18 amino acids. Germline CDR1 and CDR2: SGHRS and YFSETQ. The CDR3 loop is CASSFNPQSGEGTGELFF. The CDR3 bases are TGCGCCAGCAGCTTTAATCCCCAAAGCGGGGAAGGCACCGGGGAGCTGTTTTTT.

This chain joins TRBV6-5 and TRBJ1-2, with D uncertain. The CDR3 spans 14 residues. Trimming shortened V by 0 bases and J by 3 bases, and 8 bases separated the two germline ends. The germline V gene encodes CDR1 MNHEY and CDR2 SVGAGI. CDR3 nucleotides: TGTGCCAGCAGTTACTCGTACCAGTACTATGGCTACACCTTC. This translates into CASSYSYQYYGYTF.

V usage is TRBV7-2 and J usage is TRBJ2-5; TRBD2 is a possible D gene (6 bases). The V end was cut by 5 bases, the J end by 5 bases, with 12 bases between. Per germline, CDR1 SGHTA and CDR2 FQGNSA. This CDR3 contains 13 residues. The CDR3 DNA follows: TGTGCCAGCAGCATCGGGACTTCCGAGACCCAGTACTTC. It translates to CASSIGTSETQYF.

This clonotype was detected a few times. In nucleotides, the CDR3 is TGCAGTGCTCGGGGACTAGCGGGAGCTCAAGAGACCCAGTACTTC. The encoded protein is CSARGLAGAQETQYF. This chain joins TRBV20-1 and TRBJ2-5, with TRBD2 matching over 14 bases. This CDR3 has 15 residues. V lost 5 bases and J lost 2; bases outside the gene matches: 4. Germline V gene sequence: CDR1 DFQATT, CDR2 SNEGSKA (reference sequence).

This clonotype has only a few counts. This sequence joins TRBV4-3 and TRBJ2-3; 14 bases are a match to TRBD2. Trimming at V came to 5 bases and at J to 4 bases, leaving 5 bases not matched to a gene. This CDR3 contains 16 residues. CDR1 and CDR2 from the germline V gene are LGHNA and YSLEER. This CDR3 is CASSVGTSGRADTQYF. The CDR3 nucleotides are TGCGCCAGCAGCGTCGGGACTAGCGGGAGAGCAGATACGCAGTATTTT.

The chain is built from TRBV4-1 and TRBJ2-5; D could derive from TRBD1 or TRBD2 (5 bases each). V was cut by 1 base and J by 4 bases, with 16 bases left in between. This CDR3 region has 16 residues. Germline CDR1 MGHRA, CDR2 YSYEKL. The DNA for the CDR3 is TGCGCCAGCAGCCAAGTTCGGGGAGAGGGGATAGAGACCCAGTACTTC. Translating it yields CASSQVRGEGIETQYF.

The chain couples TRBV6-2 or TRBV6-3 to TRBJ2-5, with unresolved D. Germline V lookup: CDR1 MNHEY, CDR2 SVGEGT. The CDR3 extends over 12 amino acids. V dropped 5 bases and J dropped 5 bases, with 9 bases sitting between them. This CDR3 reads CASSQNPETQYF. The CDR3 DNA reads as TGTGCCAGCAGTCAGAACCCGGAGACCCAGTACTTC.

The table lists this clonotype with a few counts. The chain uses TRBV14 and TRBJ2-1; 11 bases agree with TRBD2. The CDR3 sequence is 16 residues long. CDR1 is SGHDN, CDR2 FVKESK, per germline. Trimming at V came to 6 bases and at J to 2 bases, leaving 6 bases not matched to a gene. The CDR3 spells CASRPLAGGPYNEQFF. The CDR3 bases are TGTGCCAGCAGACCCCTAGCGGGGGGCCCCTACAATGAGCAGTTCTTC. Using reference TRBV14 and TRBJ2-1 for the parts outside the CDR3, the full variable domain is EAGVTQFPSHSVIEKGQTVTLRCDPISGHDNLYWYRRVMGKEIKFLLHFVKESKQDESGMPNNRFLAERTGGTYSTLKVQPAELEDSGVYFCASRPLAGGPYNEQFFGPGTRLTVL.

The rearrangement joins TRBV24-1 to TRBJ1-2; D gene unclear. Germline V lookup: CDR1 KGHDR, CDR2 SFDVKD. The CDR3 extends over 13 amino acids. Trimming took off 6 bases at V and 4 bases at J, with 11 bases between the two ends. DNA of the CDR3: TGTGCCACCAGTTTAGGCCCCTCCTATGGCTACACCTTC. This encodes CATSLGPSYGYTF.

The chain links TRBV6-5 to TRBJ2-3; 8 bases are a match to TRBD1. Germline V lookup: CDR1 MNHEY, CDR2 SVGAGI. With V trimmed by 6 bases and J by 5 bases, 10 bases remained unmatched. The CDR3 runs 15 residues. CDR3: CASSPGGAQRDTQYF. DNA for the CDR3: TGTGCCAGCAGCCCAGGGGGCGCCCAGAGAGATACGCAGTATTTT.

Note on this clonotype: A much larger clone sits a single nucleotide away, making a read error possible. This sequence joins TRBV5-1 and TRBJ2-7, with D possibly being TRBD2 (6 bases). In germline, CDR1 is SGHRS, CDR2 YFSETQ. CDR3 size: 13 residues. CDR3 in DNA: TGCGCCAGCAGTGGGAGGAGCTCCTACGAGCAGGACTTC. This translates into CASSGRSSYEQDF.

The V gene is TRBV5-1, the J gene TRBJ2-2, with D perhaps TRBD1 (5 bases). V gave up 1 base and J gave up 2 bases, with 12 bases separating them. The CDR3 is made up of 16 amino acids. In germline, CDR1 is SGHRS, CDR2 YFSETQ. The CDR3, as DNA: TGCGCCAGCAGCTTGAGTCGACAGACTAACACCGGGGAGCTGTTTTTT. This encodes CASSLSRQTNTGELFF. Using reference TRBV5-1 and TRBJ2-2 for the parts outside the CDR3, the full variable domain is KAGVTQTPRYLIKTRGQQVTLSCSPISGHRSVSWYQQTPGQGLQFLFEYFSETQRNKGNFPGRFSGRQFSNSRSEMNVSTLELGDSALYLCASSLSRQTNTGELFFGEGSRLTVL.

This clonotype was observed a handful of times. The V and J genes are TRBV24-1 and TRBJ1-2; D remains ambiguous. Trimming took 4 bases from V and 4 from J, leaving 6 bases between them. The CDR3 is 12 amino acids. Germline CDR1 is KGHDR and CDR2 is SFDVKD. CDR3 coding DNA: TGTGCCACCAGTGACCACACCTATGGCTACACCTTC. Translated: CATSDHTYGYTF.

This clonotype turned up a few times. V gene TRBV20-1 combines with J gene TRBJ1-1, with 7 bases lining up with TRBD1. Trimming removed 3 bases from V and 1 base from J; junction bases left unmatched: 2. The germline gives CDR1 DFQATT, CDR2 SNEGSKA (reference sequence). The length of the CDR3 is 13 residues. The CDR3 is CSASGTANTEAFF. The DNA for the CDR3 is TGCAGTGCTAGCGGGACAGCGAACACTGAAGCTTTCTTT.

The chain recombines TRBV6-6 with TRBJ2-3; TRBD1 might be the D (5 bases). Deletions cut 5 bases from V and 5 bases from J, with 8 bases between. The CDR3 covers 12 residues. Germline CDR1 MNHNY, CDR2 SVGAGI (reference sequence). CDR3 DNA: TGTGCCAGCAGTCGCCAGGGAGATACGCAGTATTTT. Protein product: CASSRQGDTQYF.

The V and J genes are TRBV29-1 and TRBJ1-4, with D hard to call. The germline gives CDR1 SQVTM, CDR2 ANQGSEA. This CDR3 region has 11 residues. The DNA of the CDR3 is TGCACTACTTTGACGAATGAAAAACTGTTTTTT. It yields the protein CTTLTNEKLFF.

The CDR3, as DNA: TGTGCCAGCAGCTTAATCGAAGAGACCCAGTACTTC. Translated, it gives CASSLIEETQYF. The chain carries TRBV7-9 and TRBJ2-5, with D unresolved. CDR1 is SEHNR, CDR2 FQNEAQ, per germline (reference sequence). The CDR3 has 12 residues. V lost 2 bases, J lost 3 bases, and 4 bases lay in between.

This chain connects TRBV11-2 to TRBJ1-4, with D maybe TRBD1 (5 bases). Germline V CDR1 and CDR2: SGHAT, FQNNGV. V lost 4 bases to trimming and J lost 7 bases, with 10 bases between them. The CDR3 contains 13 residues. CDR3 nucleotide sequence: TGTGCCAGCAGCTACCCGGGGGGTGAAAAACTGTTTTTT. Translation: CASSYPGGEKLFF. Full variable domain (remainder filled in from reference TRBV11-2 and TRBJ1-4): EAGVAQSPRYKIIEKRQSVAFWCNPISGHATLYWYQQILGQGPKLLIQFQNNGVVDDSQLPKDRFSAERLKGVDSTLKIQPAKLEDSAVYLCASSYPGGEKLFFGSGTQLSVL.

The chain combines TRBV7-2 with TRBJ2-1, with D tentatively TRBD1 or TRBD2 (5 bases each). In germline, CDR1 is SGHTA, CDR2 FQGNSA. CDR3 length: 13 amino acids. The V end lost 5 bases, the J end lost 11 bases, and 16 bases lay between the germline ends. The CDR3 reads CASSPDSGRQQFF. The CDR3 region has the DNA TGTGCCAGCAGCCCGGATTCGGGACGACAGCAGTTCTTC.

The chain has TRBV3-1 and TRBJ2-2; TRBD2 is a possible D gene (5 bases). Germline assignment: CDR1 LGHDT and CDR2 YNNKEL (reference sequence). The V and J ends lost 6 bases and 4 bases respectively, with 15 bases between them. CDR3 length equals 15 residues. In DNA, the CDR3 is TGTGCCAGCAGGAGGGAGTTGGCCCGCACCGGGGAGCTGTTTTTT. It codes for CASRRELARTGELFF.

This clonotype came up a few times. The V and J genes are TRBV12-3 or TRBV12-4 and TRBJ2-5, with 14 bases lining up with TRBD2. There are 14 residues in the CDR3. Trimming at V came to 5 bases and at J to 7 bases, leaving 3 bases not matched to a gene. The CDR3: CASSGGTSGGTQYF. The CDR3 DNA reads TGTGCCAGCAGTGGCGGGACTAGCGGGGGGACCCAGTACTTC.

The chain combines TRBV7-9 with TRBJ2-5, with D perhaps matching TRBD2 (6 bases). CDR3 length equals 17 residues. Germline V CDR1 and CDR2: SEHNR, FQNEAQ (reference sequence). Trimming left V 3 bases short and J 2 bases short, with 19 bases between. The DNA of the CDR3 is TGTGCCAGCAGCTTCCGATTGATGGTAGCGGAACAAGAGACCCAGTACTTC. This codes for CASSFRLMVAEQETQYF.

In its sample, this clonotype was seen many times. The chain links TRBV7-2 to TRBJ2-3; D not certain. Germline V gene sequence: CDR1 SGHTA, CDR2 FQGNSA. V lost 5 bases to trimming and J lost 4 bases, with 10 bases between them. The CDR3 runs 13 residues. DNA of the CDR3: TGTGCCAGCAGCACCGGACCTCCAGATACGCAGTATTTT. It translates to CASSTGPPDTQYF.

This clonotype showed up just a few times. This chain links TRBV5-1 with TRBJ2-1, with TRBD2 matching over 10 bases. This CDR3 region has 18 residues. Germline V lookup: CDR1 SGHRS, CDR2 YFSETQ. Trimming removed 0 bases from V and 9 bases from J; junction bases left unmatched: 15. The CDR3 loop reads CASSLGTSGTRTVGEQFF. The CDR3 DNA sequence: TGCGCCAGCAGCTTGGGCACTAGCGGGACTCGGACGGTGGGTGAGCAGTTCTTC.